This is a list of T cell receptor beta chains from one sample in a study of T cell responses to AZD1222 COVID-19 vaccine. Assay used: immunoSEQ multiplex PCR; TCRdb lists only in-frame clones, some missing. Of approximately 200,000 clones detected, almost 90% appear once; the ten largest clones hold roughly 8%. Sample: peripheral blood, taken on day 0 of AZD1222 vaccination. These TCRs come from an adult in good health. CDR3s include the opening cysteine and the closing phenylalanine or tryptophan. A D gene is named only where the DNA matches it firmly. Size is omitted from some rows. Given values are once, few, many or a class for expanded clones.

abundance	d_gene	v_gene	j_gene	CDR3aa	CDR3nt
few	TRBD1	TRBV7-9	TRBJ2-1	CASSPGTGGIYNEQFF	TGTGCCAGCAGCCCCGGGACAGGGGGTATCTACAATGAGCAGTTCTTC
-	-	TRBV28	TRBJ1-4	CASSLWGAEEEKLFF	TGTGCCAGCAGTTTATGGGGGGCCGAGGAAGAAAAACTGTTTTTT
-	-	TRBV9	TRBJ1-1	CASSVVYGGAEAFF	TGTGCCAGCAGCGTAGTATATGGGGGCGCTGAAGCTTTCTTT
-	-	TRBV27	TRBJ2-7	CASSLSLRAAEQYF	TGTGCCAGCAGTTTATCGTTGAGGGCCGCGGAGCAGTACTTC
-	-	TRBV4-3	TRBJ2-7	CASSQTQGTYEQYF	TGCGCCAGCAGCCAAACCCAGGGAACCTACGAGCAGTACTTC
-	-	TRBV2	TRBJ1-3	CASSVQRTASGNTIYF	TGTGCCAGCAGTGTCCAAAGGACAGCCTCTGGAAACACCATATATTTT
-	TRBD1	TRBV18	TRBJ1-1	CASSSRDRDLNTEAFF	TGTGCCAGCTCAAGCCGGGACAGGGATTTGAACACTGAAGCTTTCTTT
-	-	TRBV7-2	TRBJ2-1	CASSFQSRAGRRNEQFF	TGTGCCAGCAGCTTTCAGAGCCGGGCAGGGAGGCGGAATGAGCAGTTCTTC
-	-	TRBV19	TRBJ1-3	CASISSVESDTIYF	TGTGCCAGTATCTCATCGGTTGAGTCGGACACCATATATTTT
-	-	TRBV5-1	TRBJ2-7	CASSLPSYEQYF	TGCGCCAGCAGCTTACCCTCCTACGAGCAGTACTTC
-	-	TRBV5-1	TRBJ1-2	CASSSLTQGGVSGYTF	TGCGCCAGCAGCTCTCTGACACAGGGTGGAGTAAGCGGCTACACCTTC
-	-	TRBV7-2	TRBJ1-2	CASSDRYGYTF	TGTGCCAGCAGCGACAGATATGGCTACACCTTC
-	TRBD1	TRBV5-1	TRBJ2-3	CASSLAPSTQGVADTQYF	TGCGCCAGCAGTTTAGCCCCATCCACGCAGGGGGTCGCAGATACGCAGTATTTT
-	-	TRBV27	TRBJ2-7	CASRHLTPGAKLYEQYF	TGTGCCAGCAGGCATCTGACCCCAGGTGCCAAGTTATACGAGCAGTACTTC
-	-	TRBV29-1	TRBJ1-2	CSVEEVPYGYTF	TGCAGCGTTGAGGAGGTTCCCTATGGCTACACCTTC
-	TRBD2	TRBV6-1	TRBJ2-1	CASSEGAGGWYNEQFF	TGTGCCAGCAGTGAAGGAGCGGGGGGGTGGTACAATGAGCAGTTCTTC
once	-	TRBV18	TRBJ1-5	CASSPGRGDNQPQHF	TGTGCCAGCTCACCGGGTAGGGGGGACAATCAGCCCCAGCATTTT
-	TRBD1	TRBV5-1	TRBJ2-7	CASSLRTGHYEQYF	TGCGCCAGCAGCTTACGGACAGGACATTACGAGCAGTACTTC
-	-	TRBV19	TRBJ1-6	CASSIDLVSPLHF	TGTGCCAGTAGTATAGATCTTGTCTCACCCCTCCACTTT
-	-	TRBV5-1	TRBJ1-2	CASSGGTSGSYGYTF	TGCGCCAGCAGCGGGGGGACCTCAGGTAGCTATGGCTACACCTTC
-	TRBD1	TRBV29-1	TRBJ2-7	CSVQDRGEQYF	TGCAGCGTCCAGGACAGGGGCGAGCAGTACTTC
-	TRBD1	TRBV7-7	TRBJ2-2	CASSFGQGITGELFF	TGTGCCAGCAGCTTCGGACAGGGTATCACCGGGGAGCTGTTTTTT
once	TRBD2	TRBV11-1	TRBJ2-3	CASSLLAGATDTQYF	TGTGCCAGCAGCTTACTAGCGGGGGCCACAGATACGCAGTATTTT
-	-	TRBV2	TRBJ1-1	CASSEETRNTEAFF	TGTGCCAGCAGTGAAGAGACAAGGAACACTGAAGCTTTCTTT
once	-	TRBV19	TRBJ1-3	CASKSDLSGNTIYF	TGTGCCAGTAAATCGGACCTCTCTGGAAACACCATATATTTT
few	TRBD1	TRBV19	TRBJ1-6	CASSITGAASPLHF	TGTGCCAGTAGTATAACAGGGGCGGCTTCACCCCTCCACTTT
-	TRBD1	TRBV5-8	TRBJ2-2	CASSLFQGANTGELFF	TGTGCCAGCAGTCTTTTCCAGGGGGCTAACACCGGGGAGCTGTTTTTT
-	TRBD1	TRBV11-2	TRBJ1-2	CASSLGQGAHSGYTF	TGTGCCAGCAGCCTTGGACAGGGGGCGCATAGTGGCTACACCTTC